Shown below are 6 T cell receptor beta chains from a single sample sequenced in a study of blood T cells in healthy people across ages. The use of a sample-barcoded 5' primer and a J-beta primer mix characterized a second PCR of roughly 7 to 11 cycles. Via MiXCR, TCRdb re-called the 5' RACE reads, giving one row per CDR3 protein. The table lists fewer than 700,000 distinct CDR3 sequences, about 43% of them singletons. The sequencing input was blood. The source of these receptors is a man older than 75 in good health.

J is TRBJ1-5 and V is TRBV28, with D possibly matching TRBD1 (5 bases). CDR1 is MDHEN, CDR2 SYDVKM, per germline. Trimming pared 6 bases from V and 4 bases from J, leaving 13 bases between. This CDR3 is 14 amino acids long. The CDR3 region is CASRSPGGNQPQHF. The CDR3 bases are TGTGCCAGCAGGTCCCCGGGGGGAAATCAGCCCCAGCATTTT.

This chain connects TRBV14 to TRBJ2-7; tentatively, D is TRBD1 or TRBD2 (6 bases each). The J call may be incorrect, as the DNA end agrees better with TRBJ2-5. Looked up from germline, CDR1 is SGHDN and CDR2 is FVKESK. This CDR3 has 14 residues. The DNA of the CDR3 is TGTGCCAGCAGCTACAATGGGGGGCTGGAGACCCAGTACTTC. Translated, it gives CASSYNGGLETQYF.

V is TRBV7-9 and J is TRBJ1-5, with 10 bases that match TRBD1. The CDR3 runs to 19 residues. Germline V gives CDR1 SEHNR, CDR2 FQNEAQ (reference sequence). The ends lost 3 bases at V and 6 bases at J; junction bases unmatched: 17. CDR3 bases: TGTGCCAGCAGCTTCGGGGGACTGTCTGACAGGGGGCTGACTCAGCCCCAGCATTTT. This encodes CASSFGGLSDRGLTQPQHF.

This clonotype was observed a handful of times. J is TRBJ1-4 and V is TRBV20-1; TRBD1 matches at 8 bases. J gave up 2 bases and V 8 bases, and 7 bases lay outside the gene matches. This CDR3 has 14 amino acids. CDR1 is DFQATT, CDR2 SNEGSKA, per germline (reference sequence). The CDR3 reads CSLFRQGTNEKLFF. CDR3 coding DNA: TGCAGTCTTTTTCGACAGGGGACTAATGAAAAACTGTTTTTT.

This clonotype was seen a few times. The CDR3 coding sequence is TGTGCCAGCAGTTTAGCCTCCTTCGGGCGCCTGAATCAGCCCCAGCATTTT. It is translated as CASSLASFGRLNQPQHF. This chain joins TRBV12-3 or TRBV12-4 and TRBJ1-5; no firm D call. V was pared by 0 bases and J by 4 bases, with 16 bases between. CDR3 length: 17 amino acids.

V gene TRBV20-1 combines with J gene TRBJ2-2; TRBD1 might be the D (6 bases). There are 15 residues in the CDR3. V lost 3 bases and J lost 1, with 12 bases in between. Germline values: CDR1 DFQATT, CDR2 SNEGSKA (reference sequence). The CDR3 spells CSASPRTVNTGELFF. The DNA of the CDR3 is TGCAGTGCTAGTCCCAGGACAGTGAACACCGGGGAGCTGTTTTTT.